The source of this T cell receptor beta chain is a study of CXCR4 blockade with PD-1 therapy in pancreatic cancer. Study-wide points: Tumors were clonally expanded, mean approximately 0.14 versus 0.053 in healthy blood.

This clone is large (0.1 to 1%) within its sample. The antigen remains unidentified. J was trimmed by 2 bases and V by 7 bases; bases with no gene match: 10. The CDR3 covers 15 residues. Germline-derived CDR1 and CDR2 are SGHNT and YENEEA. TCRdb's copy holds only in-frame clones and misses some; the assay was immunoSEQ multiplex PCR. The data contain roughly 5,800 clones, approximately 40% of them singletons. Input material: tumor tissue. The V gene is TRBV11-3, the J gene TRBJ2-7; 8 bases map to TRBD1. The clonotype was recovered from a human donor with pancreatic ductal adenocarcinoma. This CDR3 is CASTISRGPTYEQYF. CDR3 DNA: TGTGCCAGCACTATAAGCAGGGGGCCCACCTACGAGCAGTACTTC. The full variable domain, rest sourced from reference TRBV11-3 and TRBJ2-7, is EAGVVQSPRYKIIEKKQPVAFWCNPISGHNTLYWYLQNLGQGPELLIRYENEEAVDDSQLPKDRFSAERLKGVDSTLKIQPAELGDSAVYLCASTISRGPTYEQYFGPGTRLTVT.